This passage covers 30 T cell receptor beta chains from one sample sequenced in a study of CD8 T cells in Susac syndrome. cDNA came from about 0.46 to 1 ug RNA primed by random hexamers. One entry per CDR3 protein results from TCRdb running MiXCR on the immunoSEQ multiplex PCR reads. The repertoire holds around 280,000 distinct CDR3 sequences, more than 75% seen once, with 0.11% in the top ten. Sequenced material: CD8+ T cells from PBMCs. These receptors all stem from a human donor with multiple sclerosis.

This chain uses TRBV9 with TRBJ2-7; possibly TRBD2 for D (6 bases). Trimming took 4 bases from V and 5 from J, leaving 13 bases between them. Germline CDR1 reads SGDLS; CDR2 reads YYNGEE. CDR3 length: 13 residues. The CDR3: CASSPGSKDEQYF. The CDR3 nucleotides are TGTGCCAGCAGCCCCGGGAGTAAAGACGAGCAGTACTTC.

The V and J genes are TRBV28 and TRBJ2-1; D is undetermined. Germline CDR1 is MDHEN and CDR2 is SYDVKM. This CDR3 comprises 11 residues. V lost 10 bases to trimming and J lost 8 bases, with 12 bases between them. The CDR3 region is CATSSGDEQFF. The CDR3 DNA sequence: TGTGCCACCTCGAGTGGGGATGAGCAGTTCTTC.

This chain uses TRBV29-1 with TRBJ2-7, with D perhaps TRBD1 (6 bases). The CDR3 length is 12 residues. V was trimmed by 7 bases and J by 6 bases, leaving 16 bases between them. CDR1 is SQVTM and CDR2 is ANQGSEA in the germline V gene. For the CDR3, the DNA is TGCAGCGCCGAAGGGTCCAGGGGCGAGCAGTACTTC. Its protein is CSAEGSRGEQYF.

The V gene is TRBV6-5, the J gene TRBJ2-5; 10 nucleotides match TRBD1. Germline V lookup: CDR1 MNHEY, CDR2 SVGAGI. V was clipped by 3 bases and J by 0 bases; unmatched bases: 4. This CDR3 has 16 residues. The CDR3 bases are TGTGCCAGCAGTTATTCCGGGACAGGGGACCAAGAGACCCAGTACTTC. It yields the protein CASSYSGTGDQETQYF.

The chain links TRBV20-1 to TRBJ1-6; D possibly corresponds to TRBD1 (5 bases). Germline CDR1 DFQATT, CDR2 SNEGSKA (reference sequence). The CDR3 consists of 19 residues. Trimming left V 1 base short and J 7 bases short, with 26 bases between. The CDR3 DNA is TGCAGTGCTAGAGTGATCGGCAGGGAGGAGGTGGCACTCAATTCACCCCTCCACTTT. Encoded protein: CSARVIGREEVALNSPLHF.

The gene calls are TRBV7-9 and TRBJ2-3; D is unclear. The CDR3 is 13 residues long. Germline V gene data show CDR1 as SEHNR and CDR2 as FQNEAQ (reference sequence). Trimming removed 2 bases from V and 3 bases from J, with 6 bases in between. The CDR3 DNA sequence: TGTGCCAGCAGCTTACTGGGTACAGATACGCAGTATTTT. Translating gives CASSLLGTDTQYF.

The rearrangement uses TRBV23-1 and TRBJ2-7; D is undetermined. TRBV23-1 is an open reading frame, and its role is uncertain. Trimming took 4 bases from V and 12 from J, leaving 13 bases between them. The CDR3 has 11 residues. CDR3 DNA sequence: TGCGCCAGCAGTCGCTCGCCCAGTGGGTACTTC. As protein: CASSRSPSGYF.

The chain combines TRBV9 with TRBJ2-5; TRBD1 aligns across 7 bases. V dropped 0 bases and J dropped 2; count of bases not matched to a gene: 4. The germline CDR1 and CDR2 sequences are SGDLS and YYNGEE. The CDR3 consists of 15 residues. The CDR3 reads CASSVEGRGQETQYF. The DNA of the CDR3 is TGTGCCAGCAGCGTAGAGGGCAGGGGGCAAGAGACCCAGTACTTC. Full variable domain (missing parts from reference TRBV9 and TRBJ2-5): DSGVTQTPKHLITATGQRVTLRCSPRSGDLSVYWYQQSLDQGLQFLIQYYNGEERAKGNILERFSAQQFPDLHSELNLSSLELGDSALYFCASSVEGRGQETQYFGPGTRLLVL.

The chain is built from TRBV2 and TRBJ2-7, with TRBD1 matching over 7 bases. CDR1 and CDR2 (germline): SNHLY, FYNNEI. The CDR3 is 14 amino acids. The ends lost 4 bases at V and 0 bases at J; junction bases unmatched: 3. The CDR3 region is CASSVGTVSYEQYF. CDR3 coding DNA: TGTGCCAGCAGTGTCGGGACAGTCTCCTACGAGCAGTACTTC.

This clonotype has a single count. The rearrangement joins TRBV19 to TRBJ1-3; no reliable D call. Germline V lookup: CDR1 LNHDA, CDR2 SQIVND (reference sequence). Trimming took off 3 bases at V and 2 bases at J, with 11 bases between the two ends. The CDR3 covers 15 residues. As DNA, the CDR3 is TGTGCCAGTAGTATTATGGGGAACGCTGGAAACACCATATATTTT. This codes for CASSIMGNAGNTIYF.

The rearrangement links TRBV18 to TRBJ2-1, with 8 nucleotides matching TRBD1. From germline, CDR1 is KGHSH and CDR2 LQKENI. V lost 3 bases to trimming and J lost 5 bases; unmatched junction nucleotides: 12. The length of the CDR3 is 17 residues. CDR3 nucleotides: TGTGCCAGCTCACCGGCGCCGGGACAGGTGAGACACAATGAGCAGTTCTTC. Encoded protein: CASSPAPGQVRHNEQFF.

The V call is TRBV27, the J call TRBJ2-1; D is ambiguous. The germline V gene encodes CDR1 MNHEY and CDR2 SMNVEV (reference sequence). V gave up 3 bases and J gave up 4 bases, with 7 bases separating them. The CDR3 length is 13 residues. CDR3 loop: CASSFGQYNEQFF. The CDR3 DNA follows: TGTGCCAGCAGTTTTGGCCAGTACAATGAGCAGTTCTTC.

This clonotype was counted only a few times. The CDR3 protein is CASSYGMNTEAFF. The DNA of the CDR3 is TGTGCCAGCAGTTACGGGATGAACACTGAAGCTTTCTTT. The chain combines TRBV6-5 with TRBJ1-1; D gene unclear. Germline V gene lookup returns CDR1 MNHEY and CDR2 SVGAGI. Trimming took off 2 bases at V and 0 bases at J, with 4 bases between the two ends. The CDR3 contains 13 residues.

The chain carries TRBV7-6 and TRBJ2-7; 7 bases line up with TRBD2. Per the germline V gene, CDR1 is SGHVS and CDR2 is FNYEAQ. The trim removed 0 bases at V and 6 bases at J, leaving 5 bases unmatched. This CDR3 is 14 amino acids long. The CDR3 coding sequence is TGTGCCAGCAGCTTAGCATGGGAGGGACCCGAGCAGTACTTC. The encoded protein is CASSLAWEGPEQYF.

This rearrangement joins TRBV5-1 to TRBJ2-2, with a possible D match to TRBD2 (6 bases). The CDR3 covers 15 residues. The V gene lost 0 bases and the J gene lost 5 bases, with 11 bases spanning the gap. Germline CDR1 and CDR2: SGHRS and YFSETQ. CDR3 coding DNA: TGCGCCAGCAGCTTGGCGCCGGCGGGGACCGGGGAGCTGTTTTTT. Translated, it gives CASSLAPAGTGELFF.

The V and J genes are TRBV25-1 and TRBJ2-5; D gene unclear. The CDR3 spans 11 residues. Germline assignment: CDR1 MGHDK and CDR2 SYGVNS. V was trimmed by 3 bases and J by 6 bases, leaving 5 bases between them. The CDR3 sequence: CASSDEQTQYF. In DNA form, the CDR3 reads TGTGCCAGCAGTGATGAGCAGACCCAGTACTTC.

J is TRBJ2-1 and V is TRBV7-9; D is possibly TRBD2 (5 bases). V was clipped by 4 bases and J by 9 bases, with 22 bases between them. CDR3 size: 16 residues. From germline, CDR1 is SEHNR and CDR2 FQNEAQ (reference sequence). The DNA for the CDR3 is TGTGCCAGCAGCTCCCCTGGAGTGGGAGTGGAGGTTGAGCAGTTCTTC. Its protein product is CASSSPGVGVEVEQFF.

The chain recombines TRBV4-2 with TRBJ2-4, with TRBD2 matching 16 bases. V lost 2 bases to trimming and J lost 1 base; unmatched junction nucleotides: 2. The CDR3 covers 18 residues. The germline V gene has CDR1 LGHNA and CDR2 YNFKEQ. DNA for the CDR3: TGTGCCAGCAGCCAAAAGGGACTAGCGGGAGGGGCCAAAAACATTCAGTACTTC. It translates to CASSQKGLAGGAKNIQYF.

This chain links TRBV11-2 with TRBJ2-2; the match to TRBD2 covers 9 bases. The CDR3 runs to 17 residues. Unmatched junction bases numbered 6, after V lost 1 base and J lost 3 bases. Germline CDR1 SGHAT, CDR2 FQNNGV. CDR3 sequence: CASSLGGGRAYTGELFF. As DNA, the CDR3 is TGTGCCAGCAGCTTAGGCGGCGGGAGGGCTTACACCGGGGAGCTGTTTTTT.

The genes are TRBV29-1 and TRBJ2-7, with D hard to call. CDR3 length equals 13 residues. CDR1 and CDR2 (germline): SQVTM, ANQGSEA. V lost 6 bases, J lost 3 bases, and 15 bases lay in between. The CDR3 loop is CSVESGHDYEQYF. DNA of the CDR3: TGCAGCGTCGAATCGGGCCACGACTACGAGCAGTACTTC.

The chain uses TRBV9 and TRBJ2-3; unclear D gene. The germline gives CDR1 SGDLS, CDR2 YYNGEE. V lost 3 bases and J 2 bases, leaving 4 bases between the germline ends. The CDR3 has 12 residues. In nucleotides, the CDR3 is TGTGCCAGCAGCGATTTCACAGATACGCAGTATTTT. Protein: CASSDFTDTQYF.

The CDR3 DNA sequence: TGTGCCAGCAGTTACGTTCCGCACTATGGCTACACCTTC. This encodes CASSYVPHYGYTF. The rearrangement joins TRBV6-6 to TRBJ1-2; D is unclear. The germline CDR1 and CDR2 sequences are MNHNY and SVGAGI (reference sequence). The germline V and J ends were trimmed by 2 bases and 3 bases, with 7 bases remaining between them. The CDR3 sequence is 13 residues long.

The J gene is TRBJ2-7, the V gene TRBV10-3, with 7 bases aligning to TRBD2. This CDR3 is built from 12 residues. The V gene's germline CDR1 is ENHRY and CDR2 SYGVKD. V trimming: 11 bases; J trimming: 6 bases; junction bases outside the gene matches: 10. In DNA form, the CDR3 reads TGTGCCGGGCGAGCGGGACGGGCCGAGCAGTACTTC. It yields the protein CAGRAGRAEQYF.

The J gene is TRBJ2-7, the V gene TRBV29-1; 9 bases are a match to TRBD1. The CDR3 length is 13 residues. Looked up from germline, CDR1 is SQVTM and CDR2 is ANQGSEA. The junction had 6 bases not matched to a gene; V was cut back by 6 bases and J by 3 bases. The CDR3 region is CSVMTGGSYEQYF. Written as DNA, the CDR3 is TGCAGCGTCATGACAGGGGGAAGCTACGAGCAGTACTTC.

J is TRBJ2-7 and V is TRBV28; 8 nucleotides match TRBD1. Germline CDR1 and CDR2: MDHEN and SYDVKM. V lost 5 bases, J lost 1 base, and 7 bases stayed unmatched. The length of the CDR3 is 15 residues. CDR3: CASSPRTGTSYEQYF. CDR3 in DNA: TGTGCCAGCAGTCCCCGGACAGGGACATCCTACGAGCAGTACTTC. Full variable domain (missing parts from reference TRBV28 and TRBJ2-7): DVKVTQSSRYLVKRTGEKVFLECVQDMDHENMFWYRQDPGLGLRLIYFSYDVKMKEKGDIPEGYSVSREKKERFSLILESASTNQTSMYLCASSPRTGTSYEQYFGPGTRLTVT.

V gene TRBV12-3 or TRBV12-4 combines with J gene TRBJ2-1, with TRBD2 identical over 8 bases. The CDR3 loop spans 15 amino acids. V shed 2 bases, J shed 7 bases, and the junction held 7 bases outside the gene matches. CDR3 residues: CASSLLLAAENEQFF. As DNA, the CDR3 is TGTGCCAGCAGTTTACTACTAGCGGCTGAAAATGAGCAGTTCTTC.

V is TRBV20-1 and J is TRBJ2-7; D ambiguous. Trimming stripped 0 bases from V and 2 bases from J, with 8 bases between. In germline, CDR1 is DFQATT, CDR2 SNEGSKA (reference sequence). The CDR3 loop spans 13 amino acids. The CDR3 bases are TGCAGTGCTAGAGATCAGCCGGCCTACGAGCAGTACTTC. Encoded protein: CSARDQPAYEQYF.

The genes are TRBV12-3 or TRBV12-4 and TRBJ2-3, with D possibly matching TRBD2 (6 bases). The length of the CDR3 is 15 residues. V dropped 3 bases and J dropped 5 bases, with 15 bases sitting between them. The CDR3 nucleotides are TGTGCCAGCAGTTTGTTTGCGCGGGAACTAGATACGCAGTATTTT. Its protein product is CASSLFARELDTQYF.

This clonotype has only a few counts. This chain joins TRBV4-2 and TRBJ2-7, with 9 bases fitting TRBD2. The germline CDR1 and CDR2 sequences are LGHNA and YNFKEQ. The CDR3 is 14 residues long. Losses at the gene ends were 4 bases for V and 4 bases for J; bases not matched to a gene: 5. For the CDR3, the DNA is TGTGCCAGCAGCCCGACTAGCGGCGTGTACGAGCAGTACTTC. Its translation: CASSPTSGVYEQYF.

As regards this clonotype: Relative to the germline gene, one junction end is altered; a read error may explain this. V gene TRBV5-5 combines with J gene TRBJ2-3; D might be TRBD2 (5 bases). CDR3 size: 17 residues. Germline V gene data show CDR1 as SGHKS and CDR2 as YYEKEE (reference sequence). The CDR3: CASTLYERWTSTDTQYF. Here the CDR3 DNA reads TGTGCCAGCACCTTGTATGAGAGGTGGACTAGCACAGATACGCAGTATTTT. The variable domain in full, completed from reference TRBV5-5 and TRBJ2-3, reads DAGVTQSPTHLIKTRGQQVTLRCSPISGHKSVSWYQQVLGQGPQFIFQYYEKEERGRGNFPDRFSARQFPNYSSELNVNALLLGDSALYLCASTLYERWTSTDTQYFGPGTRLTVL.